This TCR beta chain was captured in a study of cytomegalovirus exposure and HLA in healthy donors. Study-wide results and caveats: Three CMV-associated chains were confirmed in vitro to be specific for CMV antigens. Among TCR beta chains, those listed as cytomegalovirus-associated numbered about 150.

Here immunoSEQ multiplex PCR was the method, and the copy in TCRdb shows in-frame clones only, minus some. The sample carries some 210,000 clones, approximately 87% recorded once. Trimming left V 0 bases short and J 0 bases short, with 7 bases between. CDR3 length: 16 residues. The germline gives CDR1 SGHRS, CDR2 YFSETQ. Turning to this clone: Its specificity is not known.

The chain links TRBV5-1 to TRBJ1-6; D gene uncertain. Sequences were obtained from PBMCs. The TCR originated in a woman younger than 35 in good health and CMV-seronegative. CDR3 region: CASSLVQSSYNSPLHF. For the CDR3, the DNA is TGCGCCAGCAGCTTGGTCCAGAGCTCCTATAATTCACCCCTCCACTTT.